This T cell receptor beta chain was identified in a study of cytomegalovirus exposure and HLA in healthy donors. The PCR employed 60 Vbeta primers together with 13 Jbeta primers. Repertoires were generated with immunoSEQ multiplex PCR, while TCRdb's copy carries only in-frame clones and drops some. Among 120,000 or so clones listed, around 75% were seen once. The V end was cut by 2 bases, the J end by 3 bases, with 17 bases between. Germline values: CDR1 KGHSH, CDR2 LQKENI. This CDR3 region has 17 residues. Notes on this clone: Antigen unknown.

Study-level points and caveats: Presence/absence results assume similar sequencing depth per donor, which may not hold. Within an earlier analysis, most TCR beta V segments proved productive either about 87% or about 30% of the time.

The source material was PBMCs. This chain links TRBV18 with TRBJ1-3; D not resolved. The source of this sequence is a woman in her fifties or sixties in good health and CMV-seronegative. DNA for the CDR3: TGTGCCAGCTCACCAAGTAGCCCCAGTCTGAGTGGAAACACCATATATTTT. Amino acid sequence: CASSPSSPSLSGNTIYF.